This T cell receptor beta chain was recorded in a study of PD-L1 blockade in urothelial cancer. Overall study: Analysis of the blood was performed 3 weeks (second dose) and 6 weeks after treatment start. Study-level findings and limits: Better survival was predicted when blood TCR clonality before treatment fell below the median. Tumor-associated TCR clones expanded more in blood at 3 weeks in patients with durable benefit.

Comments on this clone: No antigen is known for it.

The CDR3 loop spans 14 amino acids. V was trimmed by 0 bases and J by 3 bases, leaving 8 bases between them. The V gene's germline CDR1 is MNHEY and CDR2 SVGAGI. Disease in patients was locally advanced or metastatic urothelial carcinoma. Assay: immunoSEQ multiplex PCR; the TCRdb copy retains only in-frame clones and omits some. This repertoire shows about 82,000 clones, about 80% found once; its top ten account for 8% to 9.5%. J is TRBJ2-5 and V is TRBV6-5, with a possible D match to TRBD2 (5 bases). This specimen consisted of PBMCs, obtained around atezolizumab (anti-PD-L1) treatment. The origin of this receptor is a man aged 70-80 years with urothelial cancer. CDR3 in amino acids: CASSYSAGEETQYF. The CDR3 nucleotides are TGTGCCAGCAGTTACTCGGCCGGGGAAGAGACCCAGTACTTC.